This TCR beta chain was captured in a study of CD8+ T cells in alopecia areata. Study information: Among treated patients, oral tofacitinib was administered at 5 to 10 mg twice daily. The study, taken as a whole, reports: Patients showed less clear TCR sequence sharing than mice, possibly partly because of HLA diversity.

The CDR3 loop spans 15 amino acids. The V gene's germline CDR1 is SQVTM and CDR2 ANQGSEA. The trim removed 6 bases at V and 3 bases at J, leaving 12 bases unmatched. Those with alopecia areata gave lesional scalp punch biopsies and peripheral blood. The sorting of PBMCs gave CD4+ and CD8+ T cells. This clone was counted only a few times. The antigen is undetermined. Extracted from the samples, RNA was reverse transcribed into cDNA to serve as the sequencing template. Measured with immunoSEQ multiplex PCR; TCRdb has only the in-frame clones, and not every one. The table records 140,000 to 150,000 clones, approximately 45% of them present only once.

What was sequenced was CD4+ T cells sorted from blood. This TCR was sampled from a human donor with alopecia areata. The V call is TRBV29-1, the J call TRBJ1-1; the match to TRBD1 covers 8 bases. The CDR3 nucleotides are TGCAGCGTGCAGACCTACGGACAGGGACACACTGAAGCTTTCTTT. Its translation is CSVQTYGQGHTEAFF.